The 10 T cell receptor beta chains below come from one sample, sequenced in a study of blood T cell repertoires in COVID-19. Assay used: immunoSEQ multiplex PCR; TCRdb lists only in-frame clones, some missing. The sample has approximately 82,000 clones, around four fifths seen once; the top ten hold about a sixth. Sequencing used peripheral blood. The receptor source for this set is a woman aged 55-69 years with acute or convalescent COVID-19.

CDR3 amino acids: CSAGTAMNTEAFF. CDR3 DNA: TGCAGCGCCGGGACAGCAATGAACACTGAAGCTTTCTTT. The V and J genes are TRBV29-1 and TRBJ1-1; 7 nucleotides agree with TRBD1. Germline CDR1 is SQVTM and CDR2 is ANQGSEA. The CDR3 is 13 residues long. Losses at the gene ends were 7 bases for V and 0 bases for J; bases not matched to a gene: 5.

This clone was found a few times. The CDR3 nucleotides read TGTGCCAGCAGTCCTCTCTACGAGCAGTACTTC. Translated: CASSPLYEQYF. The rearrangement joins TRBV2 to TRBJ2-7; D gene uncertain. Trimming removed 5 bases from V and 3 bases from J, with 5 bases in between. In germline, CDR1 is SNHLY, CDR2 FYNNEI. CDR3 length: 11 amino acids.

The chain joins TRBV5-1 to TRBJ2-3; D might be TRBD1 (5 bases). Germline assignment: CDR1 SGHRS and CDR2 YFSETQ. Trimming stripped 5 bases from V and 0 bases from J, with 13 bases between. The CDR3 loop spans 15 amino acids. CDR3: CASRPQGPSTDTQYF. CDR3 nucleotide sequence: TGCGCCAGCAGACCTCAGGGTCCTAGCACAGATACGCAGTATTTT.

The J gene is TRBJ2-7, the V gene TRBV21-1; no DNA check was done on the table's D call, TRBD1. TRBV21-1 constitutes a pseudogene. The CDR3 is 16 amino acids. The CDR3 protein is CASSNQFRGATYEQYF. The CDR3 DNA reads TGTGCCAGCAGCAACCAGTTTAGGGGTGCAACCTACGAGCAGTACTTC.

V usage is TRBV6-4 and J usage is TRBJ2-1; 15 positions agree with TRBD2. Germline V gene data show CDR1 as MRHNA and CDR2 as SNTAGT. Trimming took 6 bases from V and 0 from J; bases not matched to a gene: 12. The CDR3 is made up of 20 amino acids. CDR3 sequence reads: CASSDTLGLAGGPSYNEQFF. The CDR3 DNA follows: TGTGCCAGCAGCGACACGTTGGGACTAGCGGGAGGACCCTCCTACAATGAGCAGTTCTTC.

The chain uses TRBV29-1 and TRBJ2-2; tentatively, D is TRBD1 (5 bases). Trimming left V 4 bases short and J 4 bases short, with 16 bases between. Germline CDR1 and CDR2: SQVTM and ANQGSEA. The CDR3 has 15 residues. CDR3: CSVGDTGYGTGELFF. DNA for the CDR3: TGCAGCGTTGGAGATACAGGTTACGGCACCGGGGAGCTGTTTTTT.

A remark on this clone: This same CDR3 is encoded by further DNA sequences in the sample. The rearrangement joins TRBV5-4 to TRBJ2-3; D perhaps matches TRBD2 (7 bases). Germline CDR1 reads SGHNT; CDR2 reads YYREEE (reference sequence). V lost 0 bases, J lost 1 base, and 9 bases lay in between. The CDR3 consists of 15 residues. CDR3 DNA sequence: TGTGCCAGCAGCTTGGTAGGGGGGGGCACAGATACGCAGTATTTT. Amino acids: CASSLVGGGTDTQYF.

V usage is TRBV7-9 and J usage is TRBJ1-4; 11 bases are shared with TRBD1. This CDR3 is 14 amino acids long. V lost 5 bases and J lost 7; bases outside the gene matches: 3. From germline, CDR1 is SEHNR and CDR2 FQNEAQ (reference sequence). In DNA form, the CDR3 reads TGTGCCAGCAGCAAGGACAGGGGGCTTGAAAAACTGTTTTTT. Residues: CASSKDRGLEKLFF.

The chain combines TRBV6-5 with TRBJ1-1; D uncertain. The germline V and J ends were trimmed by 8 bases and 7 bases, with 8 bases remaining between them. CDR3 length equals 10 residues. Germline-derived CDR1 and CDR2 are MNHEY and SVGAGI. In nucleotides, the CDR3 is TGTGCCAGCGGGTACAGTGAAGCTTTCTTT. It codes for CASGYSEAFF.

V gene TRBV5-5 combines with J gene TRBJ1-1; 7 bases line up with TRBD1. The CDR3 has 13 amino acids. V trimming: 3 bases; J trimming: 2 bases; junction bases outside the gene matches: 1. In germline, CDR1 is SGHKS, CDR2 YYEKEE (reference sequence). The CDR3: CASSWDSNTEAFF. The CDR3 DNA sequence: TGTGCCAGCAGCTGGGACAGTAACACTGAAGCTTTCTTT.